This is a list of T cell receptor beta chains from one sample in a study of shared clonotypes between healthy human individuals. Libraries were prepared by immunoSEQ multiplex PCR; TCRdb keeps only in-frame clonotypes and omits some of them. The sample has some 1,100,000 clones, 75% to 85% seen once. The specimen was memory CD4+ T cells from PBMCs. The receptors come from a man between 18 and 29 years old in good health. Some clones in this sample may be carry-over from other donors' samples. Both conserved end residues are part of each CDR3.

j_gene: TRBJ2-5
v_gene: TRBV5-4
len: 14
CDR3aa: CASSPGAGQETQYF

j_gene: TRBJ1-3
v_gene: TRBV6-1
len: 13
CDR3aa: CASSEARGNTIYF

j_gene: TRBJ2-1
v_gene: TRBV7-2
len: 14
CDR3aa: CASTRDFSYNEQFF

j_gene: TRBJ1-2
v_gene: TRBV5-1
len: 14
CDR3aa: CASSLDRNNYGYTF

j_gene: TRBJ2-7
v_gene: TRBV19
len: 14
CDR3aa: CASSRTGDSYEQYF

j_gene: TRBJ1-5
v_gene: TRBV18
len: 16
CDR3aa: CASSPRGTGRVQPQHF

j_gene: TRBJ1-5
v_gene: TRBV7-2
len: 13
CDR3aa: CASSFAGDQPQHF

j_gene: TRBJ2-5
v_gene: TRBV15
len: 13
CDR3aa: CATSRGLKETQYF

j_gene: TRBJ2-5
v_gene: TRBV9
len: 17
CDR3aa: CASSVDGSGRGGETQYF

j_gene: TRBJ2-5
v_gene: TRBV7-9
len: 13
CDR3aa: CASSQGWGETQYF

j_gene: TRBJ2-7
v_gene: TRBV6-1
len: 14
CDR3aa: CASSVVQGAYEQYF

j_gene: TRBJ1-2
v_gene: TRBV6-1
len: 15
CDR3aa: CASIGQGRANYGYTF

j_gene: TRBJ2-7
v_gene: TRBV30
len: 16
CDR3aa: CAWSRSGRKYFYEQYF

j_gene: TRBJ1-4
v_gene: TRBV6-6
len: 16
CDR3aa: CASIEEGAATNEKLFF

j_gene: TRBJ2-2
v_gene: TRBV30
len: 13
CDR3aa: CAWTKGGTGELFF

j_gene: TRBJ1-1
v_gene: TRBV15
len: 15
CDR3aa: CATSTAQGLNTEAFF

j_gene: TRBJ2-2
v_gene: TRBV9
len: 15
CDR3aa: CASSVLGLDAGELFF

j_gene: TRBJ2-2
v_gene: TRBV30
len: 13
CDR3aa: CAWSVGDPGELFF

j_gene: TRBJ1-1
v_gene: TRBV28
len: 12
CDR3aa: CASSSQQGPAFF

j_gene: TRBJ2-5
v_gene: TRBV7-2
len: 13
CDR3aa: CASSPGTQETQYF

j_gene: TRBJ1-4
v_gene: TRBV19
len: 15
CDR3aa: CASTPRRATNEKLFF

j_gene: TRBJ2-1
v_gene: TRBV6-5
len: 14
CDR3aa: CASSPGTTYNEQFF

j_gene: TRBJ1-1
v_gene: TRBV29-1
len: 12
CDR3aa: CSVLRDSFEAFF

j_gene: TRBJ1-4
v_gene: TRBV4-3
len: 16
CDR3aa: CASSQVRGQGNEKLFF

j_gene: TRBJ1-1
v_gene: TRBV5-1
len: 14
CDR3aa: CASSGGQGRTEAFF

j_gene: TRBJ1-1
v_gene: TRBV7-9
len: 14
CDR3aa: CASSLAPVNTEAFF

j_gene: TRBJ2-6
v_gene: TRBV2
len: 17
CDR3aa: CASTRVRKSSGANVLTF

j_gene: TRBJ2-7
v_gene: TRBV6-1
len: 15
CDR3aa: CATADRTSGSYEQYF

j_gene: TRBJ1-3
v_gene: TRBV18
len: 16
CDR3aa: CASSVQTAGTANTIYF

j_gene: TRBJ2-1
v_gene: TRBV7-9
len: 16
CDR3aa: CASSLAENSIYNEQFF

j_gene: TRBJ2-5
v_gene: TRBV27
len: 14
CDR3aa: CASSQRKTQETQYF

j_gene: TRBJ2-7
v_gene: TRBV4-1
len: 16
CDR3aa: CASSQEPSGRQREQYF

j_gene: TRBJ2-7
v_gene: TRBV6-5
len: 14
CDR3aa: CASRPSGRDDEQYF

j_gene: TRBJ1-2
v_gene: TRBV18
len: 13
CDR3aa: CASSSNNAGVRTF

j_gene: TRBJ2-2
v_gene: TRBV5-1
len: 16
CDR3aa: CASSFRGPANTGELFF

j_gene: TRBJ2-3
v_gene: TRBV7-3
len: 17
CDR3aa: CASSLGVTGRGTDTQYF

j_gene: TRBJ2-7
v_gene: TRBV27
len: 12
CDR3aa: CASSTLGGEQYF

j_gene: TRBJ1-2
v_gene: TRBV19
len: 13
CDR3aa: CASSIGRDYGYTF

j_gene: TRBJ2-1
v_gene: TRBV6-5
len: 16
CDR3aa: CASSYSLAISYNEQFF

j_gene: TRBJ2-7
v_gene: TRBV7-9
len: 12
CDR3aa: CASSPNRGPKYF

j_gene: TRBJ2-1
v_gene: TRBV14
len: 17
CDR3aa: CASSTHRQLRSYNEQFF

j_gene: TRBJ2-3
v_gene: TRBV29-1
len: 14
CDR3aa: CSVAGGGDTDTQYF

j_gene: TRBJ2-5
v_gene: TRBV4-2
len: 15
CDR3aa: CASSQDLRRGETQYF

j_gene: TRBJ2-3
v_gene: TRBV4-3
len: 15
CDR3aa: CASSQGMGSSDTQYF

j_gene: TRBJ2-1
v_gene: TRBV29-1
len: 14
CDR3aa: CSDEGTSSYNEQFF

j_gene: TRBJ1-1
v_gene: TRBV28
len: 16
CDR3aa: CASSLWRQTMNTEAFF

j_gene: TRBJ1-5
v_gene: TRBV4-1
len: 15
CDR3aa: CASNPMDRGDQPQHF

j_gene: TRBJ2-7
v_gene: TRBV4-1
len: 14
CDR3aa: CASSQVARGLEQYF

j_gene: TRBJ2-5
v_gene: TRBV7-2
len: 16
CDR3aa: CASSPRTGWIGETQYF

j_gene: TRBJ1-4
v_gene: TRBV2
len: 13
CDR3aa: CASSPGTWEKLFF

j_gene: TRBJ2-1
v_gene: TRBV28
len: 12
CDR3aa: CASTAVYNEQFF

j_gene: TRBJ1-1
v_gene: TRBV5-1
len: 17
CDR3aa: CASSLSFGYFRDTEAFF

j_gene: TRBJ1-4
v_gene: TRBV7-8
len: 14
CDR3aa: CASSVQGRNEKLFF